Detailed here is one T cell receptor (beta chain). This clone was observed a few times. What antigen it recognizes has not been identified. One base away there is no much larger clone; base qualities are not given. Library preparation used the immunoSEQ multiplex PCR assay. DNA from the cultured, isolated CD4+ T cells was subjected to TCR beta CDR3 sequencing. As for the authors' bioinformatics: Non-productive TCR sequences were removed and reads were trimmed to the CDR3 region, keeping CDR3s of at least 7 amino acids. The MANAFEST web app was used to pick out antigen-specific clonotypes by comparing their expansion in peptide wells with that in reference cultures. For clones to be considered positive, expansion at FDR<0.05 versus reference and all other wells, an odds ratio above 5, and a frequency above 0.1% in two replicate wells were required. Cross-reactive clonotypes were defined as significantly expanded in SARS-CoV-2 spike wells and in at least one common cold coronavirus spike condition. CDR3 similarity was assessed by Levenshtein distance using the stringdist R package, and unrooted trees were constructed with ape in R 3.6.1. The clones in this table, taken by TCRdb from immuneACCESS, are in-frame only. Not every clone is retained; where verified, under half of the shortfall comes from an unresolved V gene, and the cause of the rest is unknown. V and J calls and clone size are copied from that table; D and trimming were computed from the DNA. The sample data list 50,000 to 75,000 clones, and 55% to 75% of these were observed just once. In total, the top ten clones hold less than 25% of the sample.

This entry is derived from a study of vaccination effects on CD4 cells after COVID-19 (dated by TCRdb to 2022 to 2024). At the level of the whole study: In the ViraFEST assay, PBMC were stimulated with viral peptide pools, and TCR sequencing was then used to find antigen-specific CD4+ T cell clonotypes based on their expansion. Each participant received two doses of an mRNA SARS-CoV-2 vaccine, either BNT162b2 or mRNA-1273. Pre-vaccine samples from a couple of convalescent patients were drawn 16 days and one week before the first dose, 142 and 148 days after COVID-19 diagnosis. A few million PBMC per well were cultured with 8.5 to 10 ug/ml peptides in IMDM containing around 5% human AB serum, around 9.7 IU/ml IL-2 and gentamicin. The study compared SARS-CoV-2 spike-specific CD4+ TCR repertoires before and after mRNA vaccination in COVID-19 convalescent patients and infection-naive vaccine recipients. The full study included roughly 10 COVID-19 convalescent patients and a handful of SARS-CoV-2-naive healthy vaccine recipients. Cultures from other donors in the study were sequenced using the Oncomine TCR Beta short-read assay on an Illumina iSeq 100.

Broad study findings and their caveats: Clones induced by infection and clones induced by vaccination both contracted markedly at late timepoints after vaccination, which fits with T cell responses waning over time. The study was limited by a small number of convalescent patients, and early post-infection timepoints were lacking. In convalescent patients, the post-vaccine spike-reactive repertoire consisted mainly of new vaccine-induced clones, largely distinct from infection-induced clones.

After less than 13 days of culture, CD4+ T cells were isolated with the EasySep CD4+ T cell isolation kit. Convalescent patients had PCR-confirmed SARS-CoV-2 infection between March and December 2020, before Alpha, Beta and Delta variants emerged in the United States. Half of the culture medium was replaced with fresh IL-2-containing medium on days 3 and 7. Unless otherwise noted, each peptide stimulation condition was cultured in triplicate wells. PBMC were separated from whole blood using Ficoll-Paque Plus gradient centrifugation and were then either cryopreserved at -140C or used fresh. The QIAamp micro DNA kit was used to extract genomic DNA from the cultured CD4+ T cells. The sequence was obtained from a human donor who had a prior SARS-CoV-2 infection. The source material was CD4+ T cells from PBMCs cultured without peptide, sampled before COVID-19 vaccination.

In nucleotide form, the sequence is TGTGCCATTCAGGGGATCTCCTATAATTCACCCCTCCACTTT. The translation is CAIQGISYNSPLHF. The rearrangement joined TRBV10-3 to TRBJ1-6; 6 matching bases give a weak D call of TRBD1. The CDR3 goes from the cysteine to the phenylalanine over 14 residues. Solely the CDR3 DNA is kept, with 42 bases framed from the first base. At the junction V is shortened by 9 bases and J by 0 bases, with 9 bases in between. Looking up the germline V gene yields CDR1 ENHRY and CDR2 SYGVKD.